The entry below describes one T cell receptor (beta chain). Its antigen is as yet unknown. Germline lookup yields CDR1 LNHDA and CDR2 SQIVND (reference sequence). Trimming stripped 6 bases from V and 0 bases from J, with 14 bases between. The CDR3 consists of 15 residues. Per sample, about 460 nanograms of biopsy DNA were TCRB immunosequenced. Here immunoSEQ multiplex PCR was the method, and the copy in TCRdb shows in-frame clones only, minus some. The repertoire includes 7,000 to 8,500 clones, about 79% of them detected once, and around 8.1% sits in the top ten. This entry comes from a study of T cell repertoires in ileal Crohn's disease. Study results and limitations: Clonality above 26.8% at surgery always came with endoscopic recurrence.

The sample taken for sequencing was ileal tissue. This rearrangement joins TRBV19 to TRBJ1-2, with D tentatively TRBD1 (6 bases). The TCR comes from an adult with Crohn's disease. In nucleotides, the CDR3 is TGTGCCAGTAGGGGAGGGACACCAGCTAACTATGGCTACACCTTC. Translating gives CASRGGTPANYGYTF.